The 28 T cell receptor beta chains listed next were all sequenced from one sample in a study of cytomegalovirus exposure and HLA in healthy donors. A multiplex PCR was run with 60 Vbeta primers and 13 Jbeta primers. Using immunoSEQ multiplex PCR, the repertoire was profiled, and TCRdb retains in-frame clones only, with some absent. The sample carries 150,000 to 200,000 clones, roughly 78% recorded once. The sequencing sample was made of PBMCs. These receptors all stem from a woman in her fifties or sixties in good health and CMV-seropositive.

The gene calls are TRBV25-1 and TRBJ1-3, with D uncertain. CDR3 length: 14 amino acids. CDR1 MGHDK and CDR2 SYGVNS come from the germline V gene. V was cut by 2 bases and J by 4 bases, with 9 bases left in between. CDR3 protein: CASSEPQRGNTIYF. The CDR3 nucleotides read TGTGCCAGCAGTGAACCCCAACGGGGAAACACCATATATTTT.

The chain recombines TRBV27 with TRBJ1-6; the D is unclear. Germline-derived CDR1 and CDR2 are MNHEY and SMNVEV (reference sequence). Trimming shortened V by 0 bases and J by 3 bases, and 18 bases separated the two germline ends. CDR3 length equals 19 residues. CDR3 sequence reads: CASSLSGFSGLHYNSPLHF. The CDR3 DNA reads TGTGCCAGCAGTTTATCAGGGTTCTCTGGACTGCACTATAATTCACCCCTCCACTTT.

V gene TRBV5-6 combines with J gene TRBJ2-1; D ambiguous. Deletions cut 2 bases from V and 5 bases from J, with 11 bases between. The length of the CDR3 is 14 residues. CDR1 SGHDT and CDR2 YYEEEE come from the germline V gene. The CDR3 is CASSLPYSNNEQFF. The CDR3 nucleotides read TGTGCCAGCAGCTTACCCTATTCCAACAATGAGCAGTTCTTC.

The J gene is TRBJ1-5, the V gene TRBV5-1; D might be TRBD1 (5 bases). This CDR3 has 15 amino acids. The V end was cut by 4 bases, the J end by 5 bases, with 16 bases between. Germline assignment: CDR1 SGHRS and CDR2 YFSETQ. The DNA of the CDR3 is TGCGCCAGCAGCATCGGGCCGGGACTGTATCAGCCCCAGCATTTT. The encoded protein is CASSIGPGLYQPQHF.

The chain employs TRBV5-1 and TRBJ2-5; TRBD1 agrees at 11 bases. There are 15 residues in the CDR3. The germline V gene encodes CDR1 SGHRS and CDR2 YFSETQ. V lost 8 bases and J lost 3; bases outside the gene matches: 9. DNA for the CDR3: TGCGCCAGAATACGGGGGACAGGGGGAGAAGAGACCCAGTACTTC. Its translation is CARIRGTGGEETQYF.

The CDR3 sequence: CASSQDRGTVGGYTF. As DNA, the CDR3 is TGCGCCAGCAGCCAAGATCGGGGGACCGTAGGTGGCTACACCTTC. The chain links TRBV4-1 to TRBJ1-2; the D gene is possibly TRBD1 (5 bases). CDR1 MGHRA and CDR2 YSYEKL come from the germline V gene. V was trimmed by 0 bases and J by 7 bases, leaving 15 bases between them. The CDR3 is made up of 15 amino acids.

The chain carries TRBV29-1 and TRBJ2-2; possibly TRBD2 for D (7 bases). Germline V gives CDR1 SQVTM, CDR2 ANQGSEA. The CDR3 contains 18 residues. The ends were cut back, 1 base at V and 1 base at J, with 19 bases in the middle. The CDR3 DNA follows: TGCAGCGTTGAAGTCCCCCAAGGGGGGGCGAAGAACACCGGGGAGCTGTTTTTT. Residues: CSVEVPQGGAKNTGELFF.

The V and J genes are TRBV5-1 and TRBJ1-1; 10 positions agree with TRBD1. Germline lookup yields CDR1 SGHRS and CDR2 YFSETQ. The V and J ends lost 4 bases and 2 bases, in that order; junction bases with no gene match: 8. This CDR3 has 16 residues. The DNA of the CDR3 is TGCGCCAGCAGCCGGCGACAGGGGGCGTATAACACTGAAGCTTTCTTT. The encoded protein is CASSRRQGAYNTEAFF.

This rearrangement joins TRBV7-9 to TRBJ1-2, with 10 bases aligning to TRBD1. Per germline, CDR1 SEHNR and CDR2 FQNEAQ (reference sequence). CDR3 length equals 14 residues. V trimming: 0 bases; J trimming: 5 bases; junction bases outside the gene matches: 0. Here the CDR3 DNA reads TGTGCCAGCAGCTTAGCGGGACAGGGGTATGGCTACACCTTC. Its protein is CASSLAGQGYGYTF. Drawing the rest from reference TRBV7-9 and TRBJ1-2, the complete variable domain is DTGVSQNPRHKITKRGQNVTFRCDPISEHNRLYWYRQTLGQGPEFLTYFQNEAQLEKSRLLSDRFSAERPKGSFSTLEIQRTEQGDSAMYLCASSLAGQGYGYTFGSGTRLTVV.

The rearrangement uses TRBV6-1 and TRBJ2-2, with 12 bases that match TRBD1. The CDR3 length is 15 residues. The V segment lost 8 bases and the J segment 5 bases; nucleotides outside the gene matches: 6. Germline-derived CDR1 and CDR2 are MNHNS and SASEGT. CDR3 in amino acids: CASPRDRGLTGELFF. The CDR3 DNA follows: TGTGCCAGCCCTAGGGACAGGGGGCTTACCGGGGAGCTGTTTTTT.

This chain joins TRBV11-1 and TRBJ2-2; TRBD1 is a possible D gene (5 bases). The CDR3 has 13 amino acids. V lost 7 bases and J lost 4, with 10 bases in between. Looked up from germline, CDR1 is SGHAT and CDR2 is FQDESV (reference sequence). In nucleotides, the CDR3 is TGTGCCAGCAACCCCAGGGTCACCGGGGAGCTGTTTTTT. Amino acid sequence: CASNPRVTGELFF.

The V and J genes are TRBV6-1 and TRBJ1-3; no definite D call. V gave up 7 bases and J gave up 0 bases, with 13 bases separating them. This CDR3 contains 15 residues. Germline values: CDR1 MNHNS, CDR2 SASEGT. The CDR3 bases are TGTGCCAGCAACCTAGACGGTCTCTCTGGAAACACCATATATTTT. Translating it yields CASNLDGLSGNTIYF.

This chain links TRBV11-3 with TRBJ1-1, with D possibly matching TRBD1 (6 bases). The germline CDR1 and CDR2 sequences are SGHNT and YENEEA. V dropped 0 bases and J dropped 1 base, with 9 bases sitting between them. The CDR3 is made up of 15 amino acids. The CDR3 spells CASSLEGQANTEAFF. CDR3 nucleotide sequence: TGTGCCAGCAGCTTAGAGGGACAAGCGAACACTGAAGCTTTCTTT.

The chain links TRBV10-3 to TRBJ1-2, with 11 nucleotides matching TRBD1. The CDR3 extends over 14 amino acids. J lost 6 bases, V lost 8 bases, and 8 bases had no gene match. Germline V gene lookup returns CDR1 ENHRY and CDR2 SYGVKD. The CDR3, as DNA: TGTGCCATCGGGACAGGGGGATACCTGGATGGCTACACCTTC. This encodes CAIGTGGYLDGYTF.

This clone was recorded a few times. This chain links TRBV5-6 with TRBJ1-5, with unresolved D. Per germline, CDR1 SGHDT and CDR2 YYEEEE. The CDR3 extends over 12 amino acids. Trimming removed 3 bases from V and 7 bases from J, with 8 bases in between. The CDR3 reads CASSSVRQPQHF. Here the CDR3 DNA reads TGTGCCAGCAGCTCAGTGAGGCAGCCCCAGCATTTT.

The chain couples TRBV5-1 to TRBJ2-1, with 12 positions matching TRBD2. In germline, CDR1 is SGHRS, CDR2 YFSETQ. J was trimmed by 7 bases and V by 3 bases; bases with no gene match: 11. This CDR3 contains 17 residues. The CDR3 bases are TGCGCCAGCAGCTGGAGCACGACTAGCGGGGGAACGAATGAGCAGTTCTTC. Protein product: CASSWSTTSGGTNEQFF.

The V gene is TRBV9, the J gene TRBJ1-1; D possibly corresponds to TRBD1 (5 bases). The germline V gene encodes CDR1 SGDLS and CDR2 YYNGEE. The CDR3 is 14 residues long. Trimming took 8 bases from V and 8 from J, leaving 22 bases between them. Here the CDR3 DNA reads TGTGCCAGTTCACAGGACACTGACATGGGCGAAGCTTTCTTT. Translation: CASSQDTDMGEAFF.

The chain combines TRBV7-3 with TRBJ1-5; a possible D gene is TRBD1 (6 bases). Germline CDR1 SGHTA, CDR2 FQGTGA. Trimming took off 4 bases at V and 7 bases at J, with 11 bases between the two ends. The CDR3 length is 13 residues. This CDR3 reads CASSYRGSQPQHF. The CDR3 nucleotides are TGTGCCAGCAGCTATAGGGGGTCCCAGCCCCAGCATTTT. The full variable domain, rest sourced from reference TRBV7-3 and TRBJ1-5, is GAGVSQTPSNKVTEKGKYVELRCDPISGHTALYWYRQSLGQGPEFLIYFQGTGAADDSGLPNDRFFAVRPEGSVSTLKIQRTERGDSAVYLCASSYRGSQPQHFGDGTRLSIL.

The genes are TRBV7-9 and TRBJ2-5, with D possibly matching TRBD2 (5 bases). V was trimmed by 1 base and J by 5 bases, leaving 14 bases between them. This CDR3 has 15 amino acids. Germline CDR1 is SEHNR and CDR2 is FQNEAQ (reference sequence). CDR3 residues: CASSLVSGDRETQYF. The CDR3 DNA sequence: TGTGCCAGCAGCTTAGTGTCCGGGGATAGGGAGACCCAGTACTTC.

This chain connects TRBV12-5 to TRBJ2-1; D is perhaps TRBD1 (6 bases). Germline V gene sequence: CDR1 LGHNT, CDR2 FRNRAP. V was shortened by 6 bases and J by 4 bases, with 16 bases between the two germline ends. The CDR3 runs 15 residues. CDR3 amino acids: CASGHRTVAYNEQFF. Written as DNA, the CDR3 is TGTGCTAGTGGCCACAGGACAGTCGCGTACAATGAGCAGTTCTTC.

This chain connects TRBV7-9 to TRBJ2-7, with 7 bases matching TRBD2. The V and J ends lost 7 bases and 6 bases, in that order; junction bases with no gene match: 6. The CDR3 has 12 residues. Germline V CDR1 and CDR2: SEHNR, FQNEAQ (reference sequence). The CDR3 DNA reads as TGTGCCAGCACCCTGGGGGGGGGCGAGCAGTACTTC. Translated: CASTLGGGEQYF.

V is TRBV5-5 and J is TRBJ1-3; no firm D call. Germline V gives CDR1 SGHKS, CDR2 YYEKEE (reference sequence). The CDR3 consists of 13 residues. Between the trimmed V and J ends, which lost 1 base and 10 bases, there was a span of 12 bases. This CDR3 reads CASSLNSRPTIYF. The CDR3 DNA is TGTGCCAGCAGCTTGAACAGCCGCCCGACCATATATTTT.

V gene TRBV2 combines with J gene TRBJ2-1; D may be TRBD2 (6 bases). Germline loops: CDR1 SNHLY, CDR2 FYNNEI. The CDR3 is 15 residues long. The V end lost 8 bases, the J end lost 1 base, and 15 bases lay between the germline ends. The CDR3 here is CASRERGGSYNEQFF. In nucleotides, the CDR3 is TGTGCCAGCCGGGAGAGGGGTGGGTCCTACAATGAGCAGTTCTTC.

This clone showed up just a few times. The V and J genes are TRBV9 and TRBJ1-1, with D possibly being TRBD1 (5 bases). V shed 3 bases and J shed 1 base, with 7 bases lying between them. Germline V gene sequence: CDR1 SGDLS, CDR2 YYNGEE. The CDR3 has 13 residues. The CDR3 spells CASSEQENTEAFF. The CDR3 bases are TGTGCCAGCAGCGAACAGGAGAACACTGAAGCTTTCTTT. Drawing the rest from reference TRBV9 and TRBJ1-1, the complete variable domain is DSGVTQTPKHLITATGQRVTLRCSPRSGDLSVYWYQQSLDQGLQFLIQYYNGEERAKGNILERFSAQQFPDLHSELNLSSLELGDSALYFCASSEQENTEAFFGQGTRLTVV.

V and J are TRBV5-1 and TRBJ2-1; 10 positions match TRBD1. J lost 6 bases, V lost 4 bases, and 16 bases had no gene match. The CDR3 extends over 18 amino acids. Germline V lookup: CDR1 SGHRS, CDR2 YFSETQ. CDR3 nucleotides: TGCGCCAGCAGCCAATTGCCCCCGGGACAGGGGAACCCCAATGAGCAGTTCTTC. Protein product: CASSQLPPGQGNPNEQFF.

There are a few counts of this clone. V is TRBV2 and J is TRBJ1-2, with D maybe TRBD1 (5 bases). V was cut by 10 bases and J by 6 bases, with 15 bases left in between. Germline assignment: CDR1 SNHLY and CDR2 FYNNEI. The CDR3 loop spans 12 amino acids. In nucleotides, the CDR3 is TGTGCCACCAATGAGGGGCCTAATGGCTACACCTTC. Translated, it gives CATNEGPNGYTF. The full variable domain, in which reference TRBV2 and TRBJ1-2 provide the parts outside the CDR3, is EPEVTQTPSHQVTQMGQEVILRCVPISNHLYFYWYRQILGQKVEFLVSFYNNEISEKSEIFDDQFSVERPDGSNFTLKIRSTKLEDSAMYFCATNEGPNGYTFGSGTRLTVV.

The V and J genes are TRBV5-4 and TRBJ2-1; 10 bases agree with TRBD2. The CDR3 is made up of 15 amino acids. Germline assignment: CDR1 SGHNT and CDR2 YYREEE (reference sequence). The J segment lost 7 bases and the V segment lost 2 bases, leaving 6 bases of the junction unmatched. The CDR3 protein is CASSLRAGGLNEQFF. For the CDR3, the DNA is TGTGCCAGCAGCTTACGAGCGGGGGGGCTAAATGAGCAGTTCTTC. Looking up the rest from reference TRBV5-4 and TRBJ2-1 gives the full variable domain: ETGVTQSPTHLIKTRGQQVTLRCSSQSGHNTVSWYQQALGQGPQFIFQYYREEENGRGNFPPRFSGLQFPNYSSELNVNALELDDSALYLCASSLRAGGLNEQFFGPGTRLTVL.

J is TRBJ1-2 and V is TRBV6-5, with TRBD1 matching 8 bases. The CDR3 contains 13 residues. V was pared by 7 bases and J by 3 bases, with 4 bases of the junction left unmatched. The V gene's germline CDR1 is MNHEY and CDR2 SVGAGI. The CDR3 reads CASTPGQDYGYTF. In nucleotides, the CDR3 is TGTGCCAGCACCCCGGGACAGGACTATGGCTACACCTTC.